One sample yielded the 5 T cell receptor beta chains listed below, sequenced in a study of T-cell reconstitution after alpha-beta-depleted transplantation in children (dated by TCRdb to 2015 to 2016). Explained via the paper, the treatment or condition label denotes: allogeneic hematopoietic cell transplantation with graft depleted of TCRalphabeta T cells and CD19 B cells. Libraries were built with PCR. This sample was sequenced with an Illumina HiSeq 2500. TCR libraries were prepared with molecular barcoding, using unique molecular identifiers to normalize TCRbeta repertoire quantification. The public reads were reanalyzed by TCRdb: fastp trimming at Q25, MiXCR alignment, in-frame beta chains only. One record per CDR3 amino acid sequence lists the most common genes and DNA. Across this sample there are about 250,000 distinct CDR3 sequences, with roughly 25% seen only once. About 4.8% of the sample is in the top ten clones.

The sequenced sample was PBMCs, mostly from graft donor cells, obtained 360 days after TCRalphabeta/CD19-depleted stem cell transplant. The receptors were gathered from a female patient aged 2-9 years who had a stem cell transplant for congenital amegakaryocytic thrombocytopenia, so the T cells may come from the graft donor.

The rearrangement joins TRBV5-1 to TRBJ2-1, with a possible D match to TRBD1 (5 bases). The length of the CDR3 is 14 residues. The germline CDR1 and CDR2 sequences are SGHRS and YFSETQ. With 0 bases removed from V and 2 bases from J, the gap between germline ends came to 6 bases. CDR3 DNA sequence: TGCGCCAGCAGCTTGGAGGGGCCCTACAATGAGCAGTTCTTC. Its translation: CASSLEGPYNEQFF.

This clonotype was seen a few times. The chain joins TRBV12-3 or TRBV12-4 to TRBJ2-1; 7 bases align to TRBD2. V dropped 4 bases and J dropped 4; count of bases not matched to a gene: 4. The CDR3 extends over 14 amino acids. CDR3 coding DNA: TGTGCCAGCAGTTGGGGGGGGAGATACAATGAGCAGTTCTTC. Translation: CASSWGGRYNEQFF.

The genes are TRBV5-1 and TRBJ2-1; 8 bases are shared with TRBD2. Germline V gene sequence: CDR1 SGHRS, CDR2 YFSETQ. V gave up 0 bases and J gave up 3 bases; unmatched junction bases: 2. The CDR3 consists of 15 residues. The CDR3 sequence: CASSLVAGGYNEQFF. The DNA for the CDR3 is TGCGCCAGCAGCTTGGTGGCGGGGGGCTACAATGAGCAGTTCTTC. The whole variable domain, remainder taken from reference TRBV5-1 and TRBJ2-1, is KAGVTQTPRYLIKTRGQQVTLSCSPISGHRSVSWYQQTPGQGLQFLFEYFSETQRNKGNFPGRFSGRQFSNSRSEMNVSTLELGDSALYLCASSLVAGGYNEQFFGPGTRLTVL.

V is TRBV10-3 and J is TRBJ2-3; the D gene is possibly TRBD2 (5 bases). CDR3 length: 15 amino acids. Germline CDR1 reads ENHRY; CDR2 reads SYGVKD. Trimming took off 8 bases at V and 1 base at J, with 16 bases between the two ends. The CDR3 DNA is TGTGCCATCCGGGATCGTTGGGTGGGCACAGATACGCAGTATTTT. Protein product: CAIRDRWVGTDTQYF.

This rearrangement joins TRBV21-1 to TRBJ2-1; the table's TRBD2 call for D was not verified on the DNA. TRBV21-1 constitutes a pseudogene. The length of the CDR3 is 16 residues. The DNA for the CDR3 is TGTGCCAGCAGCAAACTGACTAGCGGGAGGGCCTATGAGCAGTTCTTC. It encodes CASSKLTSGRAYEQFF.